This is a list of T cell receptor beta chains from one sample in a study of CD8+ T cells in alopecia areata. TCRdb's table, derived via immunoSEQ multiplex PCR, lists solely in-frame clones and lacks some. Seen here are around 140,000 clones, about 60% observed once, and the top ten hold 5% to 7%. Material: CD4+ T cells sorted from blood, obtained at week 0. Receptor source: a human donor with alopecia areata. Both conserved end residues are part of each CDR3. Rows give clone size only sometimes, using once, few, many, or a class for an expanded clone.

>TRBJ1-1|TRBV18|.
CASSPGQGAEAFF
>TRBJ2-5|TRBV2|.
CASSEQGAGETQYF
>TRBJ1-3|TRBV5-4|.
CASSPQVDSGNTIYF
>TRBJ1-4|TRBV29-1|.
CSVLRTGSGELFF
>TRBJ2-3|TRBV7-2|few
CASKERVLMDTQYF
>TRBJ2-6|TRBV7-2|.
CASSRDFRSGSGANVLTF
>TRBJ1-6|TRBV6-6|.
CASSWGISYNSPLHF
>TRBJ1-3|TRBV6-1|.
CASSEAQGGNTIYF
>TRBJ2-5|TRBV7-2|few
CASSLPAGKFETQYF
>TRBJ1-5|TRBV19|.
CASSIAGQGPNQPQHF
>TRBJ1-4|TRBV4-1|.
CASSQGTVATNEKLFF
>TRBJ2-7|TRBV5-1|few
CASSVTDATYYEQYF
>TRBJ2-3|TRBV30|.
CAWGRGSTDTQYF
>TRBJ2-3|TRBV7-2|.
CASSLNGAGGTDTQYF
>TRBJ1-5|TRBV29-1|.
CSVERLKVSDQPQHF
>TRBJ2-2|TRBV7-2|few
CASSFAGPNTGELFF
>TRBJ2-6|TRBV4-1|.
CASSQIFTGANVLTF
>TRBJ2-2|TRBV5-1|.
CASSLERGRANTGELFF
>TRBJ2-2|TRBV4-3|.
CASSQFSGNTGELFF
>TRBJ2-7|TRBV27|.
CASGWPYEQYF
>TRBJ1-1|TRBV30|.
CAWSAIRVRGTEAFF
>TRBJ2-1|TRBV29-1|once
CSVARGTGGNEQFF